Sequencing of this TCR beta chain was carried out in a study of T cell responses to AZD1222 COVID-19 vaccine. Study-wide results and caveats: Females made up more of the donors, who were largely white British, and clonal diversity may have come out too low. Dominant CD4 TCR responses targeted spike regions 160-218 and 743-854.

Second-dose recipients at about 4 or about 12 weeks were treated as one pooled group. Trimming removed 4 bases from V and 5 bases from J, with 11 bases in between. The CDR3 runs 13 residues. CDR1 is SNHLY and CDR2 is FYNNEI in the germline V gene. TCRdb keeps only in-frame clones here, not all; method: immunoSEQ multiplex PCR. The data contain approximately 120,000 clones, roughly 88% of them seen just once; the ten biggest clones take up 4.5% to 6.5%. A word on this clone: The target antigen is unknown.

This chain uses TRBV2 with TRBJ1-2; D is unresolved. Sequences were derived from peripheral blood, sampled 28 days after the second AZD1222 dose. The source is an adult who received the AZD1222 COVID-19 vaccine. The CDR3 region has the DNA TGTGCCAGCAGTGTCGACCTTCGATATGGCTACACCTTC. Translation gives CASSVDLRYGYTF.